One sample yielded the 28 T cell receptor beta chains listed below, sequenced in a study of blood T cell repertoires in COVID-19 (TCRdb year 2020). Libraries were constructed by the immunoSEQ multiplex PCR assay. TCRdb took this table from immuneACCESS and kept in-frame rearrangements with V and J called. Such tables lack part of the clones; where checked against another copy, unresolved V genes explain under half of the gap, and the rest is unexplained. Across this sample there are under 300,000 clones, with over 75% seen only once. Around 0.9% of the sample comes from the top ten. Sequenced: PBMCs or T cells enriched from blood (not recorded which). These receptors were obtained from a woman in her 30s who had recovered from COVID-19.

This chain joins TRBV4-3 and TRBJ1-2; D unresolved. Germline-derived CDR1 and CDR2 are LGHNA and YSLEER. Between the trimmed V and J ends, which lost 2 bases and 2 bases, there was a span of 12 bases. There are 15 residues in the CDR3. CDR3 in amino acids: CASSQLTSGNYGYTF. The DNA of the CDR3 is TGCGCCAGCAGCCAACTAACTTCAGGAAACTATGGCTACACCTTC.

This clone turned up a few times. CDR3: CASSRSGGISAYEQYF. The CDR3 region has the DNA TGTGCCAGCTCTCGAAGCGGGGGGATTAGCGCCTACGAGCAGTACTTC. The gene calls are TRBV18 and TRBJ2-7, with 9 bases fitting TRBD2. CDR1 and CDR2 from the germline V gene are KGHSH and LQKENI. The CDR3 has 16 amino acids. J gave up 2 bases and V 6 bases, and 11 bases lay outside the gene matches.

As DNA, the CDR3 is TGTGCCTGGAGTGGGGAGGGAGTCGAATCGGGACAGGGGCCGTATAAGACCTACGAGCAGTACTTC. It is translated as CAWSGEGVESGQGPYKTYEQYF. The gene calls are TRBV30 and TRBJ2-7; 10 positions match TRBD1. Germline assignment: CDR1 GTSNPN and CDR2 SVGIG (reference sequence). The V segment lost 1 base and the J segment 2 bases; nucleotides outside the gene matches: 26. This CDR3 is built from 22 residues.

This clone showed up just a few times. V gene TRBV28 combines with J gene TRBJ2-7, with 9 nucleotides matching TRBD1. The CDR3 runs 14 residues. The trim removed 4 bases at V and 3 bases at J, leaving 4 bases unmatched. From germline, CDR1 is MDHEN and CDR2 SYDVKM. The CDR3 DNA follows: TGTGCCAGCAGTTGGACAGGGGATAGCTACGAGCAGTACTTC. It specifies CASSWTGDSYEQYF.

This chain connects TRBV14 to TRBJ1-2, with a possible D match to TRBD1 (6 bases). The CDR3 totals 17 residues. CDR1 is SGHDN and CDR2 is FVKESK in the germline V gene. Deletions cut 5 bases from V and 2 bases from J, with 21 bases between. The CDR3 nucleotides read TGTGCCAGCAGCTTCAGGTTAGGGGGGGGTTTAAACTATGGCTACACCTTC. Translated, it gives CASSFRLGGGLNYGYTF.

This rearrangement joins TRBV29-1 to TRBJ2-7; 7 bases are a match to TRBD1. Germline values: CDR1 SQVTM, CDR2 ANQGSEA. The CDR3 extends over 13 amino acids. With 3 bases clipped from V and 8 bases from J, the junction kept 10 bases outside the gene matches. The DNA of the CDR3 is TGCAGCGTTGATGGCCCAATAAGGGGGCAGCAGTACTTC. It is translated as CSVDGPIRGQQYF.

The J gene is TRBJ2-2, the V gene TRBV9; tentative D call: TRBD1 (5 bases). V dropped 0 bases and J dropped 6 bases, with 12 bases sitting between them. The V gene's germline CDR1 is SGDLS and CDR2 YYNGEE. This CDR3 region has 15 residues. CDR3 residues: CASSVAQTAAGELFF. CDR3 nucleotides: TGTGCCAGCAGCGTAGCCCAGACAGCTGCCGGGGAGCTGTTTTTT.

The J gene is TRBJ2-1, the V gene TRBV24-1; 10 nucleotides line up with TRBD1. The J segment lost 8 bases and the V segment lost 9 bases, leaving 15 bases of the junction unmatched. Germline CDR1 is KGHDR and CDR2 is SFDVKD. The CDR3 sequence is 16 residues long. The CDR3 sequence: CATSLGTGEIVDEQFF. The CDR3 region has the DNA TGTGCCACCTCGCTGGGGACAGGGGAAATAGTGGATGAGCAGTTCTTC.

This clone was detected only once. This chain uses TRBV27 with TRBJ2-2; D may be TRBD2 (5 bases). This CDR3 has 13 amino acids. V was clipped by 3 bases and J by 6 bases, with 8 bases between them. Germline CDR1 reads MNHEY; CDR2 reads SMNVEV (reference sequence). The CDR3 protein is CASSLAGAGELFF. The CDR3 DNA is TGTGCCAGCAGTTTGGCCGGGGCCGGGGAGCTGTTTTTT.

The chain is built from TRBV27 and TRBJ1-5; the match to TRBD1 covers 9 bases. CDR1 is MNHEY and CDR2 is SMNVEV in the germline V gene (reference sequence). Trimming at V came to 2 bases and at J to 6 bases, leaving 8 bases not matched to a gene. The CDR3 runs 16 residues. The CDR3 sequence: CASSLGPGTGSQPQHF. The CDR3, as DNA: TGTGCCAGCAGTTTAGGACCCGGGACAGGGAGTCAGCCCCAGCATTTT.

The rearrangement joins TRBV27 to TRBJ1-2, with 7 nucleotides matching TRBD1. V was clipped by 3 bases and J by 1 base; unmatched bases: 2. The CDR3 sequence is 14 residues long. From germline, CDR1 is MNHEY and CDR2 SMNVEV (reference sequence). The CDR3 loop reads CASSFNRGNYGYTF. The DNA for the CDR3 is TGTGCCAGCAGTTTTAACAGGGGTAACTATGGCTACACCTTC.

The chain joins TRBV7-6 to TRBJ2-5; a weak D match, TRBD1 (6 bases). CDR1 SGHVS and CDR2 FNYEAQ come from the germline V gene. V was shortened by 5 bases and J by 3 bases, with 10 bases between the two germline ends. The CDR3 extends over 13 amino acids. CDR3 sequence: CASSGGGKETQYF. The CDR3 nucleotides read TGTGCCAGCAGCGGGGGCGGAAAAGAGACCCAGTACTTC.

V and J are TRBV5-8 and TRBJ2-1; possible D gene TRBD2, 7 bases. The CDR3 totals 16 residues. The V end lost 0 bases, the J end lost 0 bases, and 10 bases lay between the germline ends. The germline CDR1 and CDR2 sequences are SGHTS and YDEGEE. CDR3 nucleotide sequence: TGTGCCAGCAGCTTGGAGGGGGGGAGCTCCTACAATGAGCAGTTCTTC. Its protein is CASSLEGGSSYNEQFF.

The CDR3 reads CASSHNTGRWDNEQFF. The CDR3 DNA sequence: TGTGCCAGCAGCCACAACACAGGGAGATGGGACAATGAGCAGTTCTTC. The V and J genes are TRBV9 and TRBJ2-1; possibly TRBD1 for D (6 bases). Trimming shortened V by 4 bases and J by 5 bases, and 19 bases separated the two germline ends. In germline, CDR1 is SGDLS, CDR2 YYNGEE. The CDR3 length is 16 residues.

The rearrangement uses TRBV11-2 and TRBJ2-7; D is perhaps TRBD1 (5 bases). V was shortened by 2 bases and J by 1 base, with 12 bases between the two germline ends. This CDR3 has 15 residues. The germline CDR1 and CDR2 sequences are SGHAT and FQNNGV. CDR3 sequence reads: CASSLRGILSYEQYF. The CDR3 DNA follows: TGTGCCAGCAGCTTAAGGGGAATACTTTCCTACGAGCAGTACTTC.

The chain uses TRBV6-2 or TRBV6-3 and TRBJ2-7; 7 nucleotides match TRBD1. Germline values: CDR1 MNHEY, CDR2 SVGEGT. With V trimmed by 2 bases and J by 0 bases, 7 bases remained unmatched. CDR3 size: 16 residues. CDR3 bases: TGTGCCAGCAGTTACCAGTACAGGGGTTACTCCTACGAGCAGTACTTC. As protein: CASSYQYRGYSYEQYF.

J is TRBJ2-7 and V is TRBV4-1; 7 nucleotides align to TRBD1. With 0 bases clipped from V and 3 bases from J, the junction kept 8 bases outside the gene matches. Germline V gene data show CDR1 as MGHRA and CDR2 as YSYEKL. CDR3 length equals 16 residues. CDR3 in amino acids: CASSQDARGPDYEQYF. The DNA for the CDR3 is TGCGCCAGCAGCCAAGATGCAAGGGGGCCAGACTACGAGCAGTACTTC.

The rearrangement uses TRBV9 and TRBJ1-2, with D possibly matching TRBD1 (6 bases). With 4 bases removed from V and 1 base from J, the gap between germline ends came to 11 bases. Germline CDR1 and CDR2: SGDLS and YYNGEE. This CDR3 region has 14 residues. The CDR3 sequence is CASSPDSHNYGYTF. The CDR3 coding sequence is TGTGCCAGCAGCCCGGACAGTCATAACTATGGCTACACCTTC.

The chain is built from TRBV28 and TRBJ2-7, with TRBD2 as a possible D gene (5 bases). CDR3 length: 15 amino acids. Per germline, CDR1 MDHEN and CDR2 SYDVKM. Trimming pared 3 bases from V and 0 bases from J, leaving 12 bases between. The CDR3 region is CASSFSSRGSYEQYF. The CDR3 DNA reads as TGTGCCAGCAGTTTCTCCTCCCGGGGCTCCTACGAGCAGTACTTC.

The V gene is TRBV19, the J gene TRBJ1-1, with 8 bases lining up with TRBD1. V lost 2 bases, J lost 10 bases, and 6 bases stayed unmatched. CDR1 and CDR2 (germline): LNHDA, SQIVND (reference sequence). CDR3 length equals 13 residues. The CDR3 DNA follows: TGTGCCAGTAGTATATGGGGACAGGAAGGAGCTTTCTTT. It encodes CASSIWGQEGAFF.

The chain is built from TRBV6-5 and TRBJ1-2, with 9 nucleotides matching TRBD1. Germline V gene lookup returns CDR1 MNHEY and CDR2 SVGAGI. V was pared by 0 bases and J by 5 bases, with 4 bases of the junction left unmatched. The length of the CDR3 is 15 residues. Here the CDR3 reads CASSYSDRGFYGYTF. Written as DNA, the CDR3 is TGTGCCAGCAGTTACTCCGACAGGGGGTTTTATGGCTACACCTTC.

This clone appeared once. V usage is TRBV4-3 and J usage is TRBJ2-2; 8 bases match TRBD2. Trimming at V came to 0 bases and at J to 1 base, leaving 7 bases not matched to a gene. The CDR3 runs to 18 residues. The germline CDR1 and CDR2 sequences are LGHNA and YSLEER. The CDR3 spells CASSQDLAGSWNTGELFF. CDR3 sequence (DNA): TGCGCCAGCAGCCAAGACTTAGCGGGGAGCTGGAACACCGGGGAGCTGTTTTTT.

The chain uses TRBV24-1 and TRBJ2-3, with D possibly being TRBD1 (6 bases). V lost 4 bases to trimming and J lost 1 base, with 17 bases between them. Germline V gene lookup returns CDR1 KGHDR and CDR2 SFDVKD. The CDR3 covers 17 residues. CDR3: CATSDRLPEGGTDTQYF. In DNA, the CDR3 is TGTGCCACCAGTGACCGTCTGCCTGAGGGGGGCACAGATACGCAGTATTTT.

This clone was seen a single time. This CDR3 reads CASSEGLADYEQYF. CDR3 bases: TGTGCCAGCAGCGAGGGACTAGCGGACTACGAGCAGTACTTC. The rearrangement uses TRBV5-4 and TRBJ2-7; 11 bases align to TRBD2. The V and J ends lost 4 bases and 3 bases, in that order; junction bases with no gene match: 3. CDR1 is SGHNT, CDR2 YYREEE, per germline (reference sequence). The CDR3 totals 14 residues.

The chain joins TRBV11-3 to TRBJ2-5; a possible D gene is TRBD1 (5 bases). The CDR3 has 15 amino acids. The V end lost 4 bases, the J end lost 4 bases, and 16 bases lay between the germline ends. CDR1 is SGHNT, CDR2 YENEEA, per germline. Here the CDR3 reads CASSSVWGARETQYF. CDR3 DNA: TGTGCCAGCAGCTCCGTATGGGGCGCGCGAGAGACCCAGTACTTC.

The gene calls are TRBV7-9 and TRBJ2-5; maybe TRBD2 (6 bases). Germline V gene data show CDR1 as SEHNR and CDR2 as FQNEAQ (reference sequence). This CDR3 comprises 15 residues. Trimming shortened V by 2 bases and J by 7 bases, and 17 bases separated the two germline ends. The CDR3 DNA follows: TGTGCCAGCAGCTTAAATGCGGGGAATCGACGGACCCAGTACTTC. Translating it yields CASSLNAGNRRTQYF.

V usage is TRBV7-9 and J usage is TRBJ1-1; a possible D gene is TRBD1 (6 bases). Trimming cost V 1 base and J 10 bases, with 10 bases left between them. This CDR3 has 12 amino acids. Germline V gives CDR1 SEHNR, CDR2 FQNEAQ (reference sequence). The CDR3 region has the DNA TGTGCCAGCAGCTTAGGGGACAAGGGAGCTTTCTTT. Translated: CASSLGDKGAFF.

The count of this clone is one. Other nucleotide sequences in the sample specify the same CDR3. The chain recombines TRBV30 with TRBJ2-7; D may be TRBD1 (6 bases). In germline, CDR1 is GTSNPN, CDR2 SVGIG (reference sequence). The V gene lost 0 bases and the J gene lost 4 bases, with 7 bases spanning the gap. This CDR3 comprises 12 residues. CDR3 amino acids: CAWSVGGYEQYF. CDR3 bases: TGTGCCTGGAGTGTAGGGGGTTACGAGCAGTACTTC.